This is a list of T cell receptor beta chains from one sample in a study of blood T cells in healthy people across ages. Each CDR3 protein gets one entry after TCRdb re-called the 5' RACE reads with MiXCR. This sample carries roughly 2 million distinct CDR3 sequences, around 48% of them seen once, and the ten largest clones take 2.1%. The source material was blood. The receptors come from a woman aged 40-49 years in good health. Both conserved end residues are part of each CDR3. The D gene is left open where the match is weak.

TRBJ1-2 | TRBV3-1 | 15 | . | CASRGQGLANYGYTF
TRBJ2-5 | TRBV14 | 14 | . | CASSSPGTLRTQYF
TRBJ2-5 | TRBV13 | 17 | TRBD2 | CASSPRGLAGRAETQYF
TRBJ2-3 | TRBV6-5 | 15 | TRBD1 | CASSRDRGRGDTQYF
. | TRBV4-2 | 14 | . | CASSQVVGTYEQYF
TRBJ2-3 | TRBV5-1 | 14 | TRBD1 | CASSRTGAADTQYF
TRBJ2-3 | TRBV20-1 | 15 | . | CSARERPGLSDTQYF
. | TRBV9 | 17 | TRBD2 | CASSVGNVAGPQETQYF
TRBJ1-5 | TRBV20-1 | 12 | . | CSALDSNQPQHF
TRBJ2-1 | TRBV9 | 17 | TRBD2 | CASSPELKTSGGNEQFF
TRBJ1-2 | TRBV7-2 | 13 | . | CASSVAGRSGYTF
TRBJ2-6 | TRBV7-9 | 13 | . | CASSPGRPNVLTF
. | TRBV20-1 | 16 | . | CSAPGVVGGAQETQYF
TRBJ2-3 | TRBV20-1 | 13 | . | CSAGDYYTDTQYF
TRBJ2-3 | TRBV7-2 | 19 | TRBD2 | CASSLPLGTSGGSTDTQYF
TRBJ2-1 | TRBV28 | 18 | . | CASSRFSGQGNSYNEQFF
TRBJ1-2 | TRBV9 | 13 | TRBD1 | CASSADRGDGYTF
. | TRBV11-2 | 15 | . | CASSLSPGSPETQYF
TRBJ2-5 | TRBV7-2 | 14 | . | CASSLAGVKETQYF
TRBJ1-2 | TRBV20-1 | 11 | TRBD1 | CSAIGGQAYTF
TRBJ2-4 | TRBV15 | 15 | . | CATSREPLAKNIQYF
TRBJ2-5 | TRBV20-1 | 13 | . | CSALGHTQETQYF
TRBJ2-3 | TRBV10-3 | 15 | TRBD2 | CAISAGGDRTDTQYF
TRBJ2-5 | TRBV4-3 | 16 | TRBD2 | CASSPTTSGVFETQYF
TRBJ2-1 | TRBV29-1 | 15 | TRBD1 | CSVDRGTLFVGQQFF
TRBJ2-3 | TRBV29-1 | 13 | TRBD1 | CSVTGGSTDTQYF
TRBJ2-1 | TRBV4-2 | 16 | TRBD2 | CASSQTGLAGLGEQFF
TRBJ2-7 | TRBV20-1 | 12 | TRBD2 | CSATGTNYEQYF
TRBJ1-2 | TRBV20-1 | 12 | . | CSAGGEDYGYTF
TRBJ1-2 | TRBV20-1 | 14 | TRBD1 | CSAKGAKANYGYTF
TRBJ2-3 | TRBV18 | 15 | TRBD2 | CASSPELAGPDTQYF
TRBJ1-6 | TRBV4-1 | 18 | . | CASSSRGVAAAGGSPLHF
TRBJ2-1 | TRBV7-2 | 16 | TRBD2 | CASSSRGEWSYNEQFF
TRBJ1-1 | TRBV6-5 | 14 | . | CASSKRTGNTEAFF
. | TRBV6-5 | 15 | . | CASSYLQGGGFEQYF
TRBJ2-1 | TRBV20-1 | 10 | . | CSASRHEQFF
TRBJ2-3 | TRBV7-2 | 13 | . | CASSQPTTDTQYF
TRBJ1-6 | TRBV12-3/TRBV12-4 | 14 | . | CASSGVTYNSPLHF
TRBJ2-1 | TRBV20-1 | 12 | TRBD1 | CSATETGTEQFF
TRBJ1-1 | TRBV3-1 | 12 | TRBD1 | CASSRQGRWAFF
TRBJ2-3 | TRBV6-2/TRBV6-3 | 16 | . | CASSHRTEEFSDTQYF
TRBJ2-5 | TRBV28 | 12 | . | CASSPLIETQYF
TRBJ2-7 | TRBV20-1 | 13 | . | CSARVAGPYEQYF
TRBJ2-1 | TRBV29-1 | 12 | . | CSVDTGSGEQFF
TRBJ2-1 | TRBV4-1 | 16 | TRBD1 | CASSQELDRVGNEQFF
TRBJ2-4 | TRBV20-1 | 16 | TRBD1 | CSAPDRTLLAKNIQYF
TRBJ2-1 | TRBV7-6 | 17 | TRBD2 | CASSLGGRGGSYNEQFF
TRBJ1-2 | TRBV20-1 | 11 | . | CSAGRGDGYTF
TRBJ1-2 | TRBV9 | 17 | . | CASSLGGRELANYGYTF
TRBJ1-5 | TRBV27 | 17 | . | CASSLIGSGPSNQPQHF
TRBJ1-5 | TRBV3-1 | 15 | . | CASSQYRDKDQPQHF
. | TRBV27 | 15 | . | CASSPLTRFANEQYF
TRBJ1-2 | TRBV7-2 | 13 | . | CASSSYNNYGYTF
TRBJ2-7 | TRBV4-1 | 15 | TRBD1 | CASSRPGTGSSEQYF